These 32 T cell receptor beta chains share one sample of origin, sequenced in a study of response to subunit inactivated influenza vaccine. TCRdb independently ran MiXCR on the RT-PCR reads; one entry per CDR3 protein. This table holds hundreds of thousands of distinct CDR3 sequences, 20% to 25% found once. Material: PBMCs from blood, obtained less than 22 months after vaccination. Source of these receptors: a man aged 45 to 75 who received an inactivated influenza vaccine.

The rearrangement joins TRBV2 to TRBJ1-4; D unclear. CDR1 and CDR2 (germline): SNHLY, FYNNEI. The length of the CDR3 is 13 residues. Trimming cost V 4 bases and J 10 bases, with 13 bases left between them. The DNA of the CDR3 is TGTGCCAGCAGTGGTGGGAGCTACGGAAAACTGTTTTTT. Translated: CASSGGSYGKLFF.

The chain carries TRBV6-2 or TRBV6-3 and TRBJ1-5, with TRBD1 identical over 7 bases. Germline CDR1 MNHEY, CDR2 SVGEGT. The CDR3 totals 18 residues. The junction had 13 bases not matched to a gene; V was cut back by 5 bases and J by 0 bases. CDR3 region: CASSRDSTVGISNQPQHF. Written as DNA, the CDR3 is TGTGCCAGCAGTCGGGACAGCACTGTCGGGATTAGCAATCAGCCCCAGCATTTT.

This clonotype has only a few counts. This rearrangement joins TRBV2 to TRBJ1-3; D remains unclear. The CDR3 totals 14 residues. Germline loops: CDR1 SNHLY, CDR2 FYNNEI. V dropped 3 bases and J dropped 0 bases, with 6 bases sitting between them. The CDR3 reads CASSDRGSGNTIYF. Here the CDR3 DNA reads TGTGCCAGCAGTGATCGGGGCTCTGGAAACACCATATATTTT.

This clonotype has at least ten counts. The V gene is TRBV2, the J gene TRBJ1-5; D may be TRBD1 (6 bases). CDR3 length equals 13 residues. Germline CDR1 is SNHLY and CDR2 is FYNNEI. With 7 bases removed from V and 2 bases from J, the gap between germline ends came to 9 bases. The CDR3: CASTGAGNQPQHF. CDR3 DNA sequence: TGTGCCAGCACGGGGGCGGGCAATCAGCCCCAGCATTTT.

The table lists this clonotype with a few counts. The chain combines TRBV10-3 with TRBJ1-1; 8 bases match TRBD1. The germline V gene encodes CDR1 ENHRY and CDR2 SYGVKD. V shed 4 bases, J shed 2 bases, and the junction held 9 bases outside the gene matches. The CDR3 covers 16 residues. The CDR3 DNA is TGTGCCATCAGTGGTAGACAGGGGATGGCCAACACTGAAGCTTTCTTT. Protein sequence: CAISGRQGMANTEAFF.

This clonotype came up a few times. The chain joins TRBV28 to TRBJ2-3; 11 bases line up with TRBD2. There are 14 residues in the CDR3. Unmatched junction bases numbered 1, after V lost 7 bases and J lost 1 base. Germline V lookup: CDR1 MDHEN, CDR2 SYDVKM. The CDR3 DNA sequence: TGTGCCAGCATACTAGCGGGAGGCACAGATACGCAGTATTTT. Protein product: CASILAGGTDTQYF.

Notes on this clonotype: A much larger clonotype is one base distant, so this may be a read error. Written as DNA, the CDR3 is TGTGCCAGCAGCCAAGGACAGGGTGGTAGCGCTTTATTT. Protein product: CASSQGQGGSALF. The chain recombines TRBV7-3 with TRBJ1-1; TRBD1 matches at 8 bases. The V gene's germline CDR1 is SGHTA and CDR2 FQGTGA. This CDR3 has 13 amino acids.

The CDR3 here is CASSPGLFSSGANVLTF. In DNA form, the CDR3 reads TGTGCCAGCAGTCCGGGACTCTTCAGCTCTGGGGCCAACGTCCTGACTTTC. The chain carries TRBV6-1 and TRBJ2-6; TRBD2 is a possible D gene (6 bases). From germline, CDR1 is MNHNS and CDR2 SASEGT. V lost 5 bases to trimming and J lost 0 bases, with 14 bases between them. The CDR3 length is 17 residues.

A single count supports this clonotype. This chain links TRBV24-1 with TRBJ2-1; TRBD2 matches at 9 bases. The CDR3 covers 18 residues. With V trimmed by 5 bases and J by 4 bases, 14 bases remained unmatched. The V gene's germline CDR1 is KGHDR and CDR2 SFDVKD. DNA for the CDR3: TGTGCCACCAGTGGCGGGGGGGGAGAACCTCGTTGGTACAATGAGCAGTTCTTC. The encoded protein is CATSGGGGEPRWYNEQFF.

This clonotype was observed a single time. The chain links TRBV7-2 to TRBJ2-7; 13 nucleotides agree with TRBD2. The V gene end was trimmed by 5 bases and the J gene end by 3 bases; junction bases not matched to a gene: 10. Germline V lookup: CDR1 SGHTA, CDR2 FQGNSA. The CDR3 runs to 17 residues. This chain's CDR3 is CASSVSGTSGVFYEQYF. As DNA, the CDR3 is TGTGCCAGCAGCGTATCCGGGACTAGCGGGGTGTTCTACGAGCAGTACTTC.

This clonotype appeared a few times. This chain connects TRBV29-1 to TRBJ2-3; D may be TRBD1 (6 bases). The CDR3 has 13 residues. V lost 7 bases to trimming and J lost 0 bases, with 11 bases between them. Germline lookup yields CDR1 SQVTM and CDR2 ANQGSEA. Here the CDR3 reads CSATGLSTDTQYF. The CDR3 DNA reads TGCAGCGCGACAGGTCTGAGCACAGATACGCAGTATTTT.

The chain carries TRBV6-1 and TRBJ1-2; D is uncertain. V shed 4 bases and J shed 0 bases, with 9 bases lying between them. The CDR3 consists of 14 residues. Germline-derived CDR1 and CDR2 are MNHNS and SASEGT. The CDR3 region is CASSVMASNYGYTF. DNA of the CDR3: TGTGCCAGCAGTGTAATGGCCTCTAACTATGGCTACACCTTC.

This clonotype was picked up many times. The V gene is TRBV3-1, the J gene TRBJ2-7; a weak D match, TRBD1 (6 bases). CDR1 and CDR2 from the germline V gene are LGHDT and YNNKEL (reference sequence). This CDR3 has 12 amino acids. The V and J ends lost 5 bases and 3 bases respectively, with 8 bases between them. The CDR3 is CASSADSYEQYF. DNA of the CDR3: TGTGCCAGCAGCGCGGACAGCTACGAGCAGTACTTC.

The table lists this clonotype with a few counts. The chain is built from TRBV5-4 and TRBJ1-5, with D possibly being TRBD1 (6 bases). The CDR3 has 16 residues. Trimming stripped 2 bases from V and 2 bases from J, with 14 bases between. Germline CDR1 and CDR2: SGHNT and YYREEE (reference sequence). As DNA, the CDR3 is TGTGCCAGCAGCTTCGGGGGCCGATCGGGCAATCAGCCCCAGCATTTT. Its translation is CASSFGGRSGNQPQHF.

The chain is built from TRBV4-3 and TRBJ2-3; perhaps TRBD2 as D (6 bases). Trimming removed 1 base from V and 3 bases from J, with 17 bases in between. The CDR3 has 17 residues. Per the germline V gene, CDR1 is LGHNA and CDR2 is YSLEER. In DNA, the CDR3 is TGCGCCAGCAGCCAAGGGATGCGGGGTTCTACGACAGATACGCAGTATTTT. It specifies CASSQGMRGSTTDTQYF.

The rearrangement uses TRBV20-1 and TRBJ2-7; D gene unclear. The CDR3 spans 12 residues. Looked up from germline, CDR1 is DFQATT and CDR2 is SNEGSKA (reference sequence). V shed 6 bases and J shed 2 bases, with 11 bases lying between them. The CDR3 sequence: CSANYLPYEQYF. CDR3 coding DNA: TGCAGTGCCAACTATTTGCCCTACGAGCAGTACTTC.

V is TRBV10-3 and J is TRBJ2-3, with D possibly being TRBD1 (5 bases). The CDR3 runs to 12 residues. Germline CDR1 is ENHRY and CDR2 is SYGVKD. V lost 2 bases and J lost 7, with 7 bases in between. CDR3 DNA sequence: TGTGCCATCAGTGAGGGGGCCCATACGCAGTATTTT. Encoded protein: CAISEGAHTQYF.

The sample holds many counts of this clonotype. This chain connects TRBV12-3 or TRBV12-4 to TRBJ1-3, with D unresolved. This CDR3 contains 11 residues. V lost 4 bases and J lost 8, with 6 bases in between. CDR3 sequence reads: CASSSSYTIYF. CDR3 DNA sequence: TGTGCCAGCAGTTCGAGCTACACCATATATTTT.

There are a few counts of this clonotype. This chain joins TRBV7-2 and TRBJ1-1, with 8 bases that match TRBD1. Germline CDR1 is SGHTA and CDR2 is FQGNSA. The CDR3 runs to 14 residues. V lost 10 bases and J lost 5; bases outside the gene matches: 12. The CDR3 reads CATVDRRGLTEAFF. The CDR3 DNA follows: TGTGCCACCGTCGACCGCAGGGGGCTTACTGAAGCTTTCTTT. The whole variable domain, filled in from reference TRBV7-2 and TRBJ1-1, reads GAGVSQSPSNKVTEKGKDVELRCDPISGHTALYWYRQSLGQGLEFLIYFQGNSAPDKSGLPSDRFSAERTGGSVSTLTIQRTQQEDSAVYLCATVDRRGLTEAFFGQGTRLTVV.

This clonotype occurred a few times. V usage is TRBV9 and J usage is TRBJ1-3, with D possibly matching TRBD1 (5 bases). The V gene's germline CDR1 is SGDLS and CDR2 YYNGEE. The CDR3 runs 16 residues. Deletions cut 4 bases from V and 0 bases from J, with 14 bases between. The CDR3 loop is CASSLDSGFSGNTIYF. DNA for the CDR3: TGTGCCAGCAGCCTCGATTCAGGGTTCTCTGGAAACACCATATATTTT.

This clonotype was observed a few times. The CDR3 sequence: CASSYHQPQHF. The CDR3 DNA follows: TGTGCCAGCAGTTACCATCAGCCCCAGCATTTT. This chain joins TRBV12-3 or TRBV12-4 and TRBJ1-5; no clear D. The V end was cut by 4 bases, the J end by 5 bases, with 3 bases between. This CDR3 has 11 residues.

The chain employs TRBV5-4 and TRBJ2-2, with D perhaps TRBD1 (6 bases). V dropped 0 bases and J dropped 1 base, with 13 bases sitting between them. Germline V gene sequence: CDR1 SGHNT, CDR2 YYREEE (reference sequence). This CDR3 has 17 amino acids. This CDR3 reads CASSLAGQTRNTGELFF. The CDR3 DNA reads as TGTGCCAGCAGCTTGGCAGGACAGACGCGGAACACCGGGGAGCTGTTTTTT.

This clonotype was counted only a few times. This chain links TRBV19 with TRBJ1-1; maybe TRBD1 (5 bases). This CDR3 contains 16 residues. V lost 1 base, J lost 0 bases, and 12 bases lay in between. Germline CDR1 is LNHDA and CDR2 is SQIVND (reference sequence). CDR3 DNA sequence: TGTGCCAGTAGTATAGGGGGACTTCTAATGAACACTGAAGCTTTCTTT. This gives the protein CASSIGGLLMNTEAFF.

This clonotype came up a few times. The rearrangement uses TRBV18 and TRBJ1-5; D ambiguous. This CDR3 has 15 residues. CDR1 KGHSH and CDR2 LQKENI come from the germline V gene. V was clipped by 3 bases and J by 4 bases, with 13 bases between them. Written as DNA, the CDR3 is TGTGCCAGCTCACCTGACCAGGCGCCTAATCAGCCCCAGCATTTT. It codes for CASSPDQAPNQPQHF. Complete variable domain (other parts from reference TRBV18 and TRBJ1-5): NAGVMQNPRHLVRRRGQEARLRCSPMKGHSHVYWYRQLPEEGLKFMVYLQKENIIDESGMPKERFSAEFPKEGPSILRIQQVVRGDSAAYFCASSPDQAPNQPQHFGDGTRLSIL.

The sample holds many counts of this clonotype. A much larger clonotype is one base distant, so this may be a read error. The chain is built from TRBV5-1 and TRBJ1-5; D perhaps matches TRBD1 (6 bases). V lost 0 bases and J lost 9, with 10 bases in between. Germline V gives CDR1 SGHRS, CDR2 YFSETQ. The CDR3 length is 13 residues. CDR3 coding DNA: TGCGCCAGCAGCTTGGACAGGGACTCGCCCCAGCATTTT. The encoded protein is CASSLDRDSPQHF. The entire variable domain, with the rest obtained from reference TRBV5-1 and TRBJ1-5, is as follows: KAGVTQTPRYLIKTRGQQVTLSCSPISGHRSVSWYQQTPGQGLQFLFEYFSETQRNKGNFPGRFSGRQFSNSRSEMNVSTLELGDSALYLCASSLDRDSPQHFGDGTRLSIL.

This rearrangement joins TRBV12-3 or TRBV12-4 to TRBJ1-1; D call uncertain. The CDR3 contains 14 residues. V lost 3 bases to trimming and J lost 3 bases, with 11 bases between them. In DNA form, the CDR3 reads TGTGCCAGCAGTTTTTCGAGAGCGTACACTGAAGCTTTCTTT. Its translation: CASSFSRAYTEAFF.

V and J are TRBV27 and TRBJ2-7; 9 nucleotides line up with TRBD2. The germline V gene has CDR1 MNHEY and CDR2 SMNVEV (reference sequence). The CDR3 loop spans 15 amino acids. The V segment lost 6 bases and the J segment 2 bases; nucleotides outside the gene matches: 8. The CDR3 DNA is TGTGCCAGCAGCATTAGCGGGAGAGTGACCTACGAGCAGTACTTC. This encodes CASSISGRVTYEQYF.

This sequence joins TRBV29-1 and TRBJ1-1; possibly TRBD1 for D (6 bases). Germline V CDR1 and CDR2: SQVTM, ANQGSEA. The CDR3 length is 14 residues. The V and J ends lost 5 bases and 5 bases respectively, with 18 bases between them. The CDR3 region is CSVSSYRDGTEAFF. The DNA for the CDR3 is TGCAGCGTTTCGTCCTACAGGGATGGGACTGAAGCTTTCTTT.

This clonotype showed up just a few times. This chain links TRBV20-1 with TRBJ2-7, with unresolved D. Looked up from germline, CDR1 is DFQATT and CDR2 is SNEGSKA (reference sequence). The V end was cut by 3 bases, the J end by 3 bases, with 12 bases between. The CDR3 runs 13 residues. DNA for the CDR3: TGCAGTGCTAGCGATAAGTCGGACTACGAGCAGTACTTC. Translation: CSASDKSDYEQYF.

This clonotype was seen a few times. The chain couples TRBV5-4 to TRBJ1-3; 9 nucleotides line up with TRBD1. The CDR3 runs to 13 residues. CDR1 is SGHNT and CDR2 is YYREEE in the germline V gene (reference sequence). Trimming at V came to 8 bases and at J to 2 bases, leaving 2 bases not matched to a gene. The DNA for the CDR3 is TGTGCCAGTCGGGACAGGGCTGGAAACACCATATATTTT. Protein product: CASRDRAGNTIYF.

The rearrangement joins TRBV7-9 to TRBJ1-2, with 7 bases identical to TRBD1. This CDR3 contains 13 residues. Germline-derived CDR1 and CDR2 are SEHNR and FQNEAQ (reference sequence). With 2 bases clipped from V and 7 bases from J, the junction kept 4 bases outside the gene matches. The CDR3 DNA sequence: TGTGCCAGCAGCTTACAGGGGGAAGGTGGCTACACCTTC. Residues: CASSLQGEGGYTF.

This clonotype turned up a few times. The chain employs TRBV28 and TRBJ2-5, with TRBD2 identical over 7 bases. The length of the CDR3 is 15 residues. The ends lost 2 bases at V and 2 bases at J; junction bases unmatched: 5. Germline CDR1 MDHEN, CDR2 SYDVKM. The CDR3 here is CASSLLAVEQETQYF. The CDR3 bases are TGTGCCAGCAGTTTACTAGCGGTCGAACAAGAGACCCAGTACTTC.